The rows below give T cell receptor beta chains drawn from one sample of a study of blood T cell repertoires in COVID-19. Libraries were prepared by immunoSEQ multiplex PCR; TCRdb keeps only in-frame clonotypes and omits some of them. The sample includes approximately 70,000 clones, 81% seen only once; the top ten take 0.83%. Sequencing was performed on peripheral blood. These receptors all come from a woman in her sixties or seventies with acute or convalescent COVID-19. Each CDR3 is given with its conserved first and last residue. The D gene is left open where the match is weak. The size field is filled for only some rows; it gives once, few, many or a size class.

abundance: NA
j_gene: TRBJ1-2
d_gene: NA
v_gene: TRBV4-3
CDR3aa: CASSQDWRGGNHGYTF
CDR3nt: TGCGCCAGCAGCCAAGATTGGAGAGGGGGTAACCATGGCTACACCTTC

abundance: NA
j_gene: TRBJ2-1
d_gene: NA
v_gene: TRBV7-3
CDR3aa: CASSRSTDNEQFF
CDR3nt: TGTGCCAGCAGCCGATCAACAGACAATGAGCAGTTCTTC

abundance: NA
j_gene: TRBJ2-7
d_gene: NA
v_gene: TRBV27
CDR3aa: CASSKPGGGPNTFSYEQYF
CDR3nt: TGTGCCAGCAGCAAACCTGGGGGGGGGCCCAATACGTTCTCCTACGAGCAGTACTTC

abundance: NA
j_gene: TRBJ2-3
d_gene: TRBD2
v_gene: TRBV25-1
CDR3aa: CASSASGGWRTQYF
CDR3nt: TGTGCCAGCAGTGCAAGCGGGGGCTGGCGAACGCAGTATTTT

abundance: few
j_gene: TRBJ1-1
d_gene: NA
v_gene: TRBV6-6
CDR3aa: CATKLQENTEAFF
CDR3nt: TGTGCCACGAAACTACAAGAGAACACTGAAGCTTTCTTT

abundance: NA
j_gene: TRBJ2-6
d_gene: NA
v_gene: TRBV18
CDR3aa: CASSPPPGSGANVLTF
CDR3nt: TGTGCCAGCTCACCACCCCCCGGCTCTGGGGCCAACGTCCTGACTTTC

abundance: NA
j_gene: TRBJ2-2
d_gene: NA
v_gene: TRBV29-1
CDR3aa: CSVSNRATGELFF
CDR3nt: TGCAGCGTTTCCAACAGGGCAACCGGGGAGCTGTTTTTT

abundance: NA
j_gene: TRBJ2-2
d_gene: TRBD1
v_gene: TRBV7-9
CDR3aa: CASLGQGDGELFF
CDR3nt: TGTGCCAGCCTAGGACAGGGTGACGGGGAGCTGTTTTTT

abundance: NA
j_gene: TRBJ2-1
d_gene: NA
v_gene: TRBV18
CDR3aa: CASSPDFGYNEQFF
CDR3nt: TGTGCCAGCTCACCGGACTTCGGATACAATGAGCAGTTCTTC

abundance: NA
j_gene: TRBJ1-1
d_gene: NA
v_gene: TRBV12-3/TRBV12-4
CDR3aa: CASSPGRGTEAFF
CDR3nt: TGTGCCAGCAGCCCAGGCAGGGGCACTGAAGCTTTCTTT

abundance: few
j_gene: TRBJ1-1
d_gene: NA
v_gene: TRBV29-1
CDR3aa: CSVERNTEAFF
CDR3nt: TGCAGCGTGGAGAGGAACACTGAAGCTTTCTTT

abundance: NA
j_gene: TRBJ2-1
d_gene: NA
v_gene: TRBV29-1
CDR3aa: CSVEGSSDEQFF
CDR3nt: TGCAGCGTTGAAGGGTCATCGGATGAGCAGTTCTTC

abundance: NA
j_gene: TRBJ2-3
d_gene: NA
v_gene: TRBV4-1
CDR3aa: CASSQGSLLAADTQYF
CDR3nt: TGCGCCAGCAGCCAAGGTTCTTTACTCGCGGCGGATACGCAGTATTTT

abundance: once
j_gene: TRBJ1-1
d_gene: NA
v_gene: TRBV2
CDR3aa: CASSPQGRNTEAFF
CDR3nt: TGTGCCAGCAGTCCACAGGGTCGAAACACTGAAGCTTTCTTT

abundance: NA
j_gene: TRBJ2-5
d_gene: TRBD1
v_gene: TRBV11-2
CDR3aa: CASSALRQGETQYF
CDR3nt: TGTGCCAGCAGCGCACTCCGACAGGGGGAGACCCAGTACTTC

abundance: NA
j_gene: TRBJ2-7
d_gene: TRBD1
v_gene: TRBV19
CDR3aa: CASSTMTGGYEQYF
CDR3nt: TGTGCCAGTAGTACGATGACAGGGGGTTACGAGCAGTACTTC

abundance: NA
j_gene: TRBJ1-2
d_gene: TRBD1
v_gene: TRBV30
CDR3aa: CAWRGQANYGYTF
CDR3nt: TGTGCCTGGAGGGGACAGGCCAACTATGGCTACACCTTC

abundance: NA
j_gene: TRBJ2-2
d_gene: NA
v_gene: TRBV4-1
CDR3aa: CASSHNPGAYSGELFF
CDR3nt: TGCGCCAGCAGCCATAATCCAGGGGCTTATTCCGGGGAGCTGTTTTTT

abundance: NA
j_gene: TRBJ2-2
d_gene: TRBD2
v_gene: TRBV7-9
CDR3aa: CASSRSGGDTGELFF
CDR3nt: TGTGCCAGCAGCCGAAGCGGGGGGGACACCGGGGAGCTGTTTTTT

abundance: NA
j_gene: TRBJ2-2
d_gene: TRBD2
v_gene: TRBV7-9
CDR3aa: CASSLLAGELFF
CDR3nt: TGTGCCAGCAGCCTACTAGCGGGAGAGCTGTTTTTT

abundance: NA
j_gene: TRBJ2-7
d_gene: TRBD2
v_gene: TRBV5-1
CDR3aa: CASSLGLATYEQYF
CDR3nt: TGCGCCAGCAGCTTGGGACTAGCAACCTACGAGCAGTACTTC

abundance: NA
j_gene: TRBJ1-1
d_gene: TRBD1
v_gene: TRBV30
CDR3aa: CAWSFTGAGDTEAFF
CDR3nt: TGTGCCTGGAGTTTTACAGGGGCCGGTGACACTGAAGCTTTCTTT

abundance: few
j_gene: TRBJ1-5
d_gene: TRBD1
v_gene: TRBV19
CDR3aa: CASNSPTGRNQPQHF
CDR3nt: TGTGCCAGTAATTCCCCGACAGGGAGGAATCAGCCCCAGCATTTT

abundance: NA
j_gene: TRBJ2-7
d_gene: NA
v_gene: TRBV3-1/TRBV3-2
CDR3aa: CASSHSGSNYEQYF
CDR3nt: TGTGCCAGCAGCCACTCGGGAAGCAACTACGAGCAGTACTTC

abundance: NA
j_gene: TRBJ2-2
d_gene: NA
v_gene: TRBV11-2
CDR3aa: CASSHDGGAGELFF
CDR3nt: TGTGCCAGCAGCCACGACGGAGGCGCCGGGGAGCTGTTTTTT

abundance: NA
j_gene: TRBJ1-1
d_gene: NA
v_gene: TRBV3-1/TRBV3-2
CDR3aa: CASSQDRQTEAFF
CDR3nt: TGTGCCAGCAGCCAAGACCGACAGACTGAAGCTTTCTTT

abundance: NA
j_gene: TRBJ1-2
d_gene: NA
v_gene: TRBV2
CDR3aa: CASSERAEGNGYTF
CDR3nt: TGTGCCAGCAGTGAAAGGGCAGAGGGAAATGGCTACACCTTC

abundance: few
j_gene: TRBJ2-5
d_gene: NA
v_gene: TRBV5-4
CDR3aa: CASSPPTVQETQYF
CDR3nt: TGTGCCAGCAGCCCTCCGACAGTCCAAGAGACCCAGTACTTC

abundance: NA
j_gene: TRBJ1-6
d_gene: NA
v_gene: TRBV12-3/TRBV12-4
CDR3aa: CASTLDTGSPLHF
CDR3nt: TGTGCCAGCACCTTAGATACGGGTTCACCCCTCCACTTT

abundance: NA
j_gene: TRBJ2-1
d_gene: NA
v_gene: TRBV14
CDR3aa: CASSQDDYLYNEQFF
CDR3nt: TGTGCCAGCAGCCAAGATGACTACCTCTACAATGAGCAGTTCTTC

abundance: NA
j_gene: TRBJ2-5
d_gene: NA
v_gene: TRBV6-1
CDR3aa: CASSEALAGGYQETQYF
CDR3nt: TGTGCCAGCAGTGAGGCGTTAGCAGGGGGGTACCAAGAGACCCAGTACTTC

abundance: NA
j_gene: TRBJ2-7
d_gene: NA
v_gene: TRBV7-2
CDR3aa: CASSPGEGMEQYF
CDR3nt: TGTGCCAGCAGCCCAGGGGAGGGGATGGAGCAGTACTTC

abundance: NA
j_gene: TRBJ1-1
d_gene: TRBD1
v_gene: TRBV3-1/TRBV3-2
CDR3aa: CASSPSGTEKTEAFF
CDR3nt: TGTGCCAGCAGCCCGTCCGGGACAGAGAAGACTGAAGCTTTCTTT

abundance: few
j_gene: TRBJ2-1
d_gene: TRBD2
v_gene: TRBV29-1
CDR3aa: CSVGTSGRAVFLNEQFF
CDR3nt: TGCAGCGTTGGTACTAGCGGGAGGGCAGTGTTTCTTAATGAGCAGTTCTTC

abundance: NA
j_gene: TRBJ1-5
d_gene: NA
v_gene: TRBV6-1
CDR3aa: CASREGEVLVSYQHF
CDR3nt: TGTGCCAGCAGGGAAGGGGAGGTGTTGGTTTCCTACCAGCATTTT

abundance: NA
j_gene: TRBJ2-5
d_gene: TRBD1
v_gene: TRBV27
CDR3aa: CASSPRQGETQYF
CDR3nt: TGTGCCAGCAGTCCCCGACAGGGAGAGACCCAGTACTTC

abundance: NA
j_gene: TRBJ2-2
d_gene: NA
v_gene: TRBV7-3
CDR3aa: CASSQTGTGELFF
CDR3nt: TGTGCCAGCAGCCAAACAGGGACCGGGGAGCTGTTTTTT

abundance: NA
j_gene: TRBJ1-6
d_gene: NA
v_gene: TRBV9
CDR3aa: CASSVATGSPLHF
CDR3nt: TGTGCCAGCAGCGTAGCTACGGGTTCACCCCTCCACTTT

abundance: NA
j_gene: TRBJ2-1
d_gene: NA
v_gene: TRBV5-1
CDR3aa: CASSLAGRNPYNEQFF
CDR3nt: TGCGCCAGCAGCTTGGCAGGCCGGAACCCCTACAATGAGCAGTTCTTC